The rows below give T cell receptor beta chains drawn from one sample of a study of T cell repertoires in cytomegalovirus infection. TCRdb independently ran MiXCR on the reads; one entry per CDR3 protein. Among more than 300,000 distinct CDR3 sequences listed, approximately 35% were seen once. Which antigens these TCRs recognize remains unknown. The starting material was cultured PBMCs, obtained from culture after CMV antigen stimulation. The receptors originated from a human donor in good health (CMV status not recorded). Some clones in this sample may be carry-over from other donors' samples. Both conserved end residues are part of each CDR3. Each record gives: V gene, J gene, CDR3 protein.

V gene: TRBV13; J gene: TRBJ2-6; CDR3 protein: CASSLKRVTGANVLTF
V gene: TRBV12-3/TRBV12-4; J gene: TRBJ2-2; CDR3 protein: CASNRLAGVNTGELFF
V gene: TRBV12-3/TRBV12-4; J gene: TRBJ1-2; CDR3 protein: CASSASGQGAGYTF
V gene: TRBV2; J gene: TRBJ1-5; CDR3 protein: CASSEGSFGQPQHF
V gene: TRBV2; J gene: TRBJ2-3; CDR3 protein: CASSPARRVDTQYF
V gene: TRBV5-4; J gene: TRBJ2-1; CDR3 protein: CASSRGTSGNSYNEQFF
V gene: TRBV11-2; J gene: TRBJ2-4; CDR3 protein: CASSSFPRGNIQYF
V gene: TRBV9; J gene: TRBJ1-3; CDR3 protein: CASSVEGRSGNTIYF
V gene: TRBV12-3/TRBV12-4; J gene: TRBJ1-5; CDR3 protein: CASTMGGGFQPQHF
V gene: TRBV27; J gene: TRBJ2-3; CDR3 protein: CASSLGQIVTDTQYF
V gene: TRBV20-1; J gene: TRBJ2-1; CDR3 protein: CSAKRPQGGSYNEQFF
V gene: TRBV4-1; J gene: TRBJ2-2; CDR3 protein: CASSQTYRGRGTGELFF
V gene: TRBV28; J gene: TRBJ2-1; CDR3 protein: CASSLGAGLGSGSEQFF
V gene: TRBV11-2; J gene: TRBJ2-1; CDR3 protein: CASSSTLAGGLSEQFF
V gene: TRBV19; J gene: TRBJ1-1; CDR3 protein: CASKARTTEAFF
V gene: TRBV11-2; J gene: TRBJ1-2; CDR3 protein: CASSLGSGTVYGYTF
V gene: TRBV7-3; J gene: TRBJ2-7; CDR3 protein: CASSQGTGDAYEQYF
V gene: TRBV7-9; J gene: TRBJ2-4; CDR3 protein: CASSYVGTSIQYF
V gene: TRBV4-1; J gene: TRBJ2-2; CDR3 protein: CASRLEPATGELFF
V gene: TRBV5-4; J gene: TRBJ1-1; CDR3 protein: CASRFRGFSTEAFF
V gene: TRBV4-1; J gene: TRBJ2-2; CDR3 protein: CASSHYYPGELFF
V gene: TRBV14; J gene: TRBJ2-5; CDR3 protein: CASSRIQGGVETQYF
V gene: TRBV19; J gene: TRBJ1-1; CDR3 protein: CASSIRRQGNTEAFF
V gene: TRBV7-2; J gene: TRBJ2-2; CDR3 protein: CASSLGSANTGELFF
V gene: TRBV2; J gene: TRBJ2-3; CDR3 protein: CASSDRRGLQNTDTQYF
V gene: TRBV19; J gene: TRBJ2-7; CDR3 protein: CASSRGQPSYEQYF
V gene: TRBV18; J gene: TRBJ1-5; CDR3 protein: CASSPGVGNQPQHF